The rows below give T cell receptor beta chains drawn from one sample of a study of regulatory T cells in long-lasting Graves disease. TCRdb ran MiXCR on the multiplex PCR reads and lists one entry per CDR3 protein. The data hold 350,000 to 450,000 distinct CDR3 sequences, with 21% observed a single time. This sample comprised peripheral blood mononuclear cells (PBMCs), obtained when the disease was refractory, from a patient treated with antithyroid drugs. The receptor source for this set is a female donor with Graves disease. CDR3s include the opening cysteine and the closing phenylalanine or tryptophan. The D gene is left open where the match is weak. The listing skips clone size in some rows; elsewhere it reads once, few, many or a size class.

D gene: TRBD1
V gene: TRBV2
J gene: TRBJ1-1
clone size: many
CDR3 protein: CASQPGGMNTEAFF
CDR3 DNA: TGTGCCAGCCAACCAGGGGGCATGAACACTGAAGCTTTCTTT

D gene: .
V gene: TRBV6-1
J gene: TRBJ2-5
clone size: many
CDR3 protein: CASSQLLTGTKRAQYF
CDR3 DNA: TGTGCCAGCAGTCAGCTCCTGACTGGGACGAAGAGGGCCCAGTACTTC

D gene: .
V gene: TRBV28
J gene: TRBJ1-1
clone size: many
CDR3 protein: CASSFPGFRGNTEAFF
CDR3 DNA: TGTGCCAGCAGTTTCCCAGGGTTCCGCGGGAACACTGAAGCTTTCTTT

D gene: .
V gene: TRBV18
J gene: TRBJ1-5
clone size: many
CDR3 protein: CASSQQGEHQPQHF
CDR3 DNA: TGTGCCAGCTCGCAACAGGGTGAACATCAGCCCCAGCATTTT

D gene: TRBD1
V gene: TRBV27
J gene: TRBJ1-2
clone size: many
CDR3 protein: CASSSYRGWGYTF
CDR3 DNA: TGTGCCAGCAGTTCATACAGGGGTTGGGGCTACACCTTC

D gene: .
V gene: TRBV5-1
J gene: TRBJ1-5
clone size: few
CDR3 protein: CASSTDRRRFGNQPQHF
CDR3 DNA: TGCGCCAGCAGCACCGACAGGCGACGCTTCGGAAATCAGCCCCAGCATTTT

D gene: .
V gene: TRBV28
J gene: TRBJ1-5
clone size: few
CDR3 protein: CASSSPLYNQPQHF
CDR3 DNA: TGTGCCAGCAGTTCCCCCCTGTACAATCAGCCCCAGCATTTT

D gene: .
V gene: TRBV19
J gene: TRBJ1-5
clone size: .
CDR3 protein: CASSGNRQGGQPQHF
CDR3 DNA: TGTGCCAGTAGTGGCAACAGGCAAGGGGGTCAGCCCCAGCATTTT

D gene: TRBD2
V gene: TRBV10-3
J gene: TRBJ2-7
clone size: .
CDR3 protein: CAISLSSGGGYEQYF
CDR3 DNA: TGTGCCATCAGCCTATCCTCGGGGGGGGGCTACGAGCAGTACTTC

D gene: TRBD1
V gene: TRBV20-1
J gene: TRBJ2-7
clone size: many
CDR3 protein: CSARRQGSYEQYF
CDR3 DNA: TGCAGTGCTAGACGACAGGGCTCCTACGAGCAGTACTTC

D gene: TRBD1
V gene: TRBV20-1
J gene: TRBJ1-5
clone size: .
CDR3 protein: CSAREGGRGFPSQPQHF
CDR3 DNA: TGCAGTGCTAGAGAAGGGGGCAGGGGCTTCCCCAGCCAGCCCCAGCATTTT

D gene: .
V gene: TRBV28
J gene: TRBJ2-5
clone size: many
CDR3 protein: CASSLWEDVGTQYF
CDR3 DNA: TGTGCCAGCAGTTTATGGGAGGACGTGGGGACCCAGTACTTC

D gene: TRBD2
V gene: TRBV19
J gene: TRBJ2-5
clone size: few
CDR3 protein: CASRSSGSGETQYF
CDR3 DNA: TGTGCCAGTAGGTCTAGCGGGAGTGGCGAGACCCAGTACTTC

D gene: .
V gene: TRBV7-2
J gene: TRBJ1-2
clone size: .
CDR3 protein: CASSRGGGRGSDYGYTF
CDR3 DNA: TGTGCCAGCAGCCGGGGGGGCGGAAGGGGTTCGGACTATGGCTACACCTTC

D gene: .
V gene: TRBV10-1
J gene: TRBJ1-2
clone size: many
CDR3 protein: CASSGQTQGYTF
CDR3 DNA: TGCGCCAGCAGCGGACAGACACAGGGCTACACCTTC

D gene: .
V gene: TRBV11-1
J gene: TRBJ2-7
clone size: many
CDR3 protein: CASSQYLRDEQYF
CDR3 DNA: TGTGCCAGCAGCCAATATTTACGGGACGAGCAGTACTTC

D gene: TRBD2
V gene: TRBV7-9
J gene: TRBJ2-3
clone size: .
CDR3 protein: CASTSGRTETDTQYF
CDR3 DNA: TGTGCCAGCACGAGCGGGAGAACTGAGACAGATACGCAGTATTTT

D gene: .
V gene: TRBV29-1
J gene: TRBJ2-5
clone size: .
CDR3 protein: CSVEARYQETQYF
CDR3 DNA: TGCAGCGTTGAAGCCCGGTATCAAGAGACCCAGTACTTC

D gene: .
V gene: TRBV24-1
J gene: TRBJ1-4
clone size: many
CDR3 protein: CATSDGTEAATNEKLFF
CDR3 DNA: TGTGCCACCAGTGACGGGACGGAAGCTGCAACTAATGAAAAACTGTTTTTT

D gene: .
V gene: TRBV30
J gene: TRBJ2-1
clone size: few
CDR3 protein: CAWSRGGSGTSYNEQFF
CDR3 DNA: TGTGCCTGGAGTCGTGGGGGGAGTGGAACCTCCTACAATGAGCAGTTCTTC

D gene: .
V gene: TRBV30
J gene: TRBJ2-4
clone size: many
CDR3 protein: CAWQGAKNIQYF
CDR3 DNA: TGTGCCTGGCAGGGTGCCAAAAACATTCAGTACTTC

D gene: TRBD2
V gene: TRBV6-1
J gene: TRBJ2-7
clone size: many
CDR3 protein: CASSEKAGDEQYF
CDR3 DNA: TGTGCCAGCAGTGAAAAGGCGGGAGACGAGCAGTACTTC

D gene: .
V gene: TRBV24-1
J gene: TRBJ2-2
clone size: many
CDR3 protein: CATSDSGRANTGELFF
CDR3 DNA: TGTGCCACCAGTGATTCTGGACGTGCGAACACCGGGGAGCTGTTTTTT

D gene: .
V gene: TRBV6-1
J gene: TRBJ2-2
clone size: .
CDR3 protein: CASRLGGNTGELFF
CDR3 DNA: TGTGCCAGCAGGTTGGGGGGAAACACCGGGGAGCTGTTTTTT

D gene: .
V gene: TRBV4-1
J gene: TRBJ2-7
clone size: .
CDR3 protein: CASSQPGTPYEQYF
CDR3 DNA: TGCGCCAGCAGCCAACCAGGGACGCCGTACGAGCAGTACTTC

D gene: .
V gene: TRBV4-1
J gene: TRBJ1-3
clone size: .
CDR3 protein: CASSPVWGSGNTIYF
CDR3 DNA: TGCGCCAGCAGCCCGGTTTGGGGATCTGGAAACACCATATATTTT

D gene: .
V gene: TRBV28
J gene: TRBJ1-5
clone size: .
CDR3 protein: CASSLNSRNQPQHF
CDR3 DNA: TGTGCCAGCAGTTTAAATTCGCGGAATCAGCCCCAGCATTTT

D gene: .
V gene: TRBV28
J gene: TRBJ1-1
clone size: many
CDR3 protein: CASSQDRMNTEAFF
CDR3 DNA: TGTGCCAGCAGTCAAGACAGGATGAACACTGAAGCTTTCTTT

D gene: TRBD1
V gene: TRBV12-3/TRBV12-4
J gene: TRBJ2-2
clone size: many
CDR3 protein: CASTPTGDTGELFF
CDR3 DNA: TGTGCCAGCACCCCGACAGGGGACACCGGGGAGCTGTTTTTT

D gene: TRBD2
V gene: TRBV5-1
J gene: TRBJ2-1
clone size: .
CDR3 protein: CASSLVGLAGANEQFF
CDR3 DNA: TGCGCCAGCAGCTTGGTGGGACTAGCGGGAGCCAATGAGCAGTTCTTC

D gene: TRBD2
V gene: TRBV10-3
J gene: TRBJ2-1
clone size: .
CDR3 protein: CAISDGTSGGGNEQFF
CDR3 DNA: TGTGCCATCAGTGATGGGACTAGCGGGGGCGGGAATGAGCAGTTCTTC

D gene: TRBD2
V gene: TRBV7-9
J gene: TRBJ2-1
clone size: .
CDR3 protein: CASSRALAGGSNEQFF
CDR3 DNA: TGTGCCAGCAGCCGCGCACTAGCGGGGGGCTCAAATGAGCAGTTCTTC

D gene: .
V gene: TRBV28
J gene: TRBJ2-7
clone size: many
CDR3 protein: CAIGRGAYEQYF
CDR3 DNA: TGTGCCATTGGCAGGGGGGCCTACGAGCAGTACTTC

D gene: .
V gene: TRBV20-1
J gene: TRBJ1-5
clone size: .
CDR3 protein: CSARDRRVGNQPQHF
CDR3 DNA: TGCAGTGCTAGAGATAGAAGGGTGGGCAATCAGCCCCAGCATTTT

D gene: .
V gene: TRBV13
J gene: TRBJ2-7
clone size: many
CDR3 protein: CASSLEKIGPYEQYF
CDR3 DNA: TGTGCCAGCAGCTTAGAAAAGATAGGCCCCTACGAGCAGTACTTC

D gene: .
V gene: TRBV6-1
J gene: TRBJ1-1
clone size: .
CDR3 protein: CASSASGMGNTEAFF
CDR3 DNA: TGTGCCAGCAGTGCTTCGGGGATGGGGAACACTGAAGCTTTCTTT

D gene: .
V gene: TRBV29-1
J gene: TRBJ2-2
clone size: few
CDR3 protein: CSVDVRASGELFF
CDR3 DNA: TGCAGCGTTGATGTCAGGGCATCCGGGGAGCTGTTTTTT

D gene: TRBD2
V gene: TRBV28
J gene: TRBJ2-7
clone size: .
CDR3 protein: CASGRRGYYEQYF
CDR3 DNA: TGTGCCAGCGGCCGGCGGGGGTACTACGAGCAGTACTTC

D gene: TRBD2
V gene: TRBV27
J gene: TRBJ2-7
clone size: .
CDR3 protein: CASRIAGLVIYEQYF
CDR3 DNA: TGTGCCAGCAGAATCGCCGGACTAGTAATCTACGAGCAGTACTTC

D gene: .
V gene: TRBV30
J gene: TRBJ1-6
clone size: few
CDR3 protein: CAWDREDSPLHF
CDR3 DNA: TGTGCCTGGGATCGGGAGGACTCACCCCTCCACTTT

D gene: TRBD1
V gene: TRBV29-1
J gene: TRBJ2-7
clone size: many
CDR3 protein: CSVGTGAGEQYF
CDR3 DNA: TGCAGCGTTGGGACAGGGGCTGGCGAGCAGTACTTC

D gene: TRBD1
V gene: TRBV4-1
J gene: TRBJ2-7
clone size: .
CDR3 protein: CASSHTQGGYEQYF
CDR3 DNA: TGCGCCAGCAGCCATACACAGGGGGGCTACGAGCAGTACTTC

D gene: TRBD1
V gene: TRBV27
J gene: TRBJ1-2
clone size: .
CDR3 protein: CASSFAGGTYGYTF
CDR3 DNA: TGTGCCAGCAGTTTTGCAGGGGGCACATATGGCTACACCTTC

D gene: .
V gene: TRBV20-1
J gene: TRBJ2-2
clone size: .
CDR3 protein: CSAGDQWRQANTGELFF
CDR3 DNA: TGCAGTGCTGGAGATCAGTGGCGACAGGCCAACACCGGGGAGCTGTTTTTT

D gene: TRBD2
V gene: TRBV24-1
J gene: TRBJ2-7
clone size: few
CDR3 protein: CATSDLSSASGTFHCVQYF
CDR3 DNA: TGTGCCACCAGTGATTTGTCGTCGGCTAGCGGGACCTTTCACTGTGTGCAGTACTTC

D gene: .
V gene: TRBV20-1
J gene: TRBJ1-1
clone size: many
CDR3 protein: CSAGGSENMNTEAFF
CDR3 DNA: TGCAGTGCCGGGGGATCGGAAAACATGAACACTGAAGCTTTCTTT

D gene: .
V gene: TRBV5-4
J gene: TRBJ1-2
clone size: few
CDR3 protein: CASSLGTAASPIGYTF
CDR3 DNA: TGTGCCAGCAGCTTGGGGACAGCCGCCTCCCCAATTGGCTACACCTTC

D gene: .
V gene: TRBV11-2
J gene: TRBJ2-7
clone size: many
CDR3 protein: CASSLLLGNEQYF
CDR3 DNA: TGTGCCAGCAGCCTCTTATTGGGGAACGAGCAGTACTTC